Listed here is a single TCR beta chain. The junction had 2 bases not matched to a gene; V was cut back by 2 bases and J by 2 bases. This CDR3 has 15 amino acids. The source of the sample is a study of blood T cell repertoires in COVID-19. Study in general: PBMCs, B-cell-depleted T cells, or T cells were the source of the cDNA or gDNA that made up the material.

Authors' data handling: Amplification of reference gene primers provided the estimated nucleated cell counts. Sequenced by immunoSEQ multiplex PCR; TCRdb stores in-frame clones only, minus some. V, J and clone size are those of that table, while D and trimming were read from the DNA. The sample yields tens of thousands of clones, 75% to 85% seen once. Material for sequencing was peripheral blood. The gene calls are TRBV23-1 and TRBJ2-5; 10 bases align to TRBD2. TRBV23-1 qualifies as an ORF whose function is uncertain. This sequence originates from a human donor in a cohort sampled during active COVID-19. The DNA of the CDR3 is TGCGCCAGCAGTCAAGGGACTAGCGCGCAAGAGACCCAGTACTTC. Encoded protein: CASSQGTSAQETQYF.